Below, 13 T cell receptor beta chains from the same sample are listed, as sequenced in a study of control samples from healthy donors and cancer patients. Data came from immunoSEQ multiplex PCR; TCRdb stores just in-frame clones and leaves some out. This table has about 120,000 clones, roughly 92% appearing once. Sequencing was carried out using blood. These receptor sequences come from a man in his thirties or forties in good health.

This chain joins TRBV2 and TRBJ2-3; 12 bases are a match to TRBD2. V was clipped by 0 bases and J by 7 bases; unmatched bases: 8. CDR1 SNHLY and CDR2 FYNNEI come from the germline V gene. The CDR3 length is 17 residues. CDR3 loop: CASSEALVLAGGNTQYF. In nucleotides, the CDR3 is TGTGCCAGCAGTGAAGCGCTTGTGCTAGCGGGGGGGAATACGCAGTATTTT.

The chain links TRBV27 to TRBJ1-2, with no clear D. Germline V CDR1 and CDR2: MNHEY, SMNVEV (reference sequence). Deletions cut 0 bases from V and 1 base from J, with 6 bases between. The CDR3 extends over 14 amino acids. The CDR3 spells CASSLSRGNYGYTF. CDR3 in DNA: TGTGCCAGCAGTTTATCGCGGGGTAACTATGGCTACACCTTC.

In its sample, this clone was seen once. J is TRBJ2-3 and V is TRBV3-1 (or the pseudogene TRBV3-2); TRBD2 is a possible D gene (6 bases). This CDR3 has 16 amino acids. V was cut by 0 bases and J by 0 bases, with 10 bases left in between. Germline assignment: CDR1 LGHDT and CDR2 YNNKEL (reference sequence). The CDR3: CASSQEGGVSTDTQYF. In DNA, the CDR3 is TGTGCCAGCAGCCAAGAAGGCGGGGTTAGCACAGATACGCAGTATTTT.

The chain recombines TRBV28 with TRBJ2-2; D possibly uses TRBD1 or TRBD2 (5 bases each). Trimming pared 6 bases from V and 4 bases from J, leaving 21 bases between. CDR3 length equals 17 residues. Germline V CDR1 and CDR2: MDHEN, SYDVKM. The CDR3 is CASSRLRGARITGELFF. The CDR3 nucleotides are TGTGCCAGCAGCCGTTTGCGAGGGGCGCGAATCACCGGGGAGCTGTTTTTT.

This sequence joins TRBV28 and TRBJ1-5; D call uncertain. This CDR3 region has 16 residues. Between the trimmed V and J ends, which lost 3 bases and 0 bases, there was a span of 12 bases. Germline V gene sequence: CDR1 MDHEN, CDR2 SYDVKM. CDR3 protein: CASSFFRRNSNQPQHF. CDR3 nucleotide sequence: TGTGCCAGCAGTTTTTTTAGGCGGAATAGCAATCAGCCCCAGCATTTT.

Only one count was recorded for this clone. CDR3 loop: CASSFLLGYEQYF. The CDR3 DNA follows: TGTGCCAGCAGTTTCCTTTTGGGGTACGAGCAGTACTTC. J is TRBJ2-7 and V is TRBV28; no clear D gene. From germline, CDR1 is MDHEN and CDR2 SYDVKM. Trimming left V 3 bases short and J 4 bases short, with 10 bases between. The CDR3 is 13 residues long.

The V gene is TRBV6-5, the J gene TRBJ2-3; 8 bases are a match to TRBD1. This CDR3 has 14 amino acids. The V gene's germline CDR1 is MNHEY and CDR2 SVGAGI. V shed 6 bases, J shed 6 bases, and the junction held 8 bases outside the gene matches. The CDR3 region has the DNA TGTGCCAGCAGCCTTCGGACAGGGCGGGATACGCAGTATTTT. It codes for CASSLRTGRDTQYF.

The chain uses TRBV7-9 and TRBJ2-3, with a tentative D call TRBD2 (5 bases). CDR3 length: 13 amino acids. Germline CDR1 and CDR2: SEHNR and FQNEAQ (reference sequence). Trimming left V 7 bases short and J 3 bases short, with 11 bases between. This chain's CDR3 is CASTPRGTDTQYF. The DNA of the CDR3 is TGTGCCAGCACCCCCCGAGGGACAGATACGCAGTATTTT.

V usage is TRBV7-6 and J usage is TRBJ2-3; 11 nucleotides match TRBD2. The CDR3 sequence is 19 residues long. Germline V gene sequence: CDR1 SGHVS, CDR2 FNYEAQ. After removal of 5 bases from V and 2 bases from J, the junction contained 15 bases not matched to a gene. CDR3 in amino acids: CASSHLLAGELLFTDTQYF. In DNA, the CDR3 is TGTGCCAGCAGCCATCTACTAGCGGGGGAGCTACTCTTCACAGATACGCAGTATTTT.

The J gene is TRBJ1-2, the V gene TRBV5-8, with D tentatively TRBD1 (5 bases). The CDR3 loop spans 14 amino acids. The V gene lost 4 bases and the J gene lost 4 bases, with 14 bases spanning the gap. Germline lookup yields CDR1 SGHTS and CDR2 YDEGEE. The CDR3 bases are TGTGCCAGCAGCCTTGGGGCAGTGTTCTATGGCTACACCTTC. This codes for CASSLGAVFYGYTF.

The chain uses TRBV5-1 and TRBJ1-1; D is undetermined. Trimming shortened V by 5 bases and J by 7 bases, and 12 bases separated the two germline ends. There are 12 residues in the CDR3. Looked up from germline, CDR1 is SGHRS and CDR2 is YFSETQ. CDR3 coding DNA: TGCGCCAGCAGAAAACAGCCTAATGAAGCTTTCTTT. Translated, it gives CASRKQPNEAFF.

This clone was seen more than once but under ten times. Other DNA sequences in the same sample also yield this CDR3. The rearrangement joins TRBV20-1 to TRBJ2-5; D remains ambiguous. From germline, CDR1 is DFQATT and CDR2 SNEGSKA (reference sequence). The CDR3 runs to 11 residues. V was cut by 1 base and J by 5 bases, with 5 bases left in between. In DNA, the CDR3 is TGCAGTGCTAGAGCGGAGGAGACCCAGTACTTC. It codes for CSARAEETQYF.

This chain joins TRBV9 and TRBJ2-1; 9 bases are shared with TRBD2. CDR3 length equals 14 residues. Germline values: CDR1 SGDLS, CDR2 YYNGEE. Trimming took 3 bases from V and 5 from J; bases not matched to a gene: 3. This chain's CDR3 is CASSAGTSHNEQFF. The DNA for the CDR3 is TGTGCCAGCAGCGCCGGGACTAGCCACAATGAGCAGTTCTTC.